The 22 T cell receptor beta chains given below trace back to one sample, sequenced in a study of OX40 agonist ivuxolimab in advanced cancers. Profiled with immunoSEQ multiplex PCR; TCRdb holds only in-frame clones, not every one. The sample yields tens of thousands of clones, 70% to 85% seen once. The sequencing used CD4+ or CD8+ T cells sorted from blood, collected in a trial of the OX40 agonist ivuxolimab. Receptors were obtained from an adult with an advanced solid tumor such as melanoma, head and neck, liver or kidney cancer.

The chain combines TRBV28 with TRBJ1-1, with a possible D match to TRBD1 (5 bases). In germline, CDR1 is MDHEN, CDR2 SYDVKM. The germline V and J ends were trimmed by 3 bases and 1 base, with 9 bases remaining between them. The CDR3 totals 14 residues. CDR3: CASSFGGRNTEAFF. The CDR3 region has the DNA TGTGCCAGCAGTTTCGGGGGGAGGAACACTGAAGCTTTCTTT.

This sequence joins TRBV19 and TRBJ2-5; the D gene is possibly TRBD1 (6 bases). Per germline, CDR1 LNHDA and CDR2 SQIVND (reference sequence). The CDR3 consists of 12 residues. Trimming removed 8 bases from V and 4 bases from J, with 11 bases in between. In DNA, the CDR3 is TGTGCCAGTTCCGACAGGAGAGAGACCCAGTACTTC. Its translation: CASSDRRETQYF.

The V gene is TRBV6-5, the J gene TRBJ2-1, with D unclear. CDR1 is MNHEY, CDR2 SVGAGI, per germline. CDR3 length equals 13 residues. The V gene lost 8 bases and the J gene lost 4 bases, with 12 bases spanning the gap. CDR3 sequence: CASRSDIYNEQFF. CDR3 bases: TGTGCCAGCCGATCCGACATTTACAATGAGCAGTTCTTC.

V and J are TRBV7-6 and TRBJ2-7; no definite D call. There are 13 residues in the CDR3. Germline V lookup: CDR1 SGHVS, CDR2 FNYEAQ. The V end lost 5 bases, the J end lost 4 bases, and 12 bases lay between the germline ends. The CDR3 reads CASSRQIKYEQYF. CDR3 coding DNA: TGTGCCAGCAGCCGCCAGATTAAGTACGAGCAGTACTTC.

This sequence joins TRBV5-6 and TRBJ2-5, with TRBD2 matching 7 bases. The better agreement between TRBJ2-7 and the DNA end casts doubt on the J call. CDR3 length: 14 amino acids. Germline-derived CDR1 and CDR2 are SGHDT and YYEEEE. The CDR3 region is CASSKSGNRYEQYF. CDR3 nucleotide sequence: TGTGCCAGCAGCAAAAGCGGGAATCGGTACGAGCAGTACTTC.

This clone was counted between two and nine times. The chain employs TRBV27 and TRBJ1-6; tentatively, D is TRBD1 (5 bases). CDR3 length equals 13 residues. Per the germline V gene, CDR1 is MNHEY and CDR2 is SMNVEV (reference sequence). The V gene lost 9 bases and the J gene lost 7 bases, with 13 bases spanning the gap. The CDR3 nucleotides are TGTGCCAGGGAGATGACAGAAAATTCACCCCTCCACTTT. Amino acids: CAREMTENSPLHF.

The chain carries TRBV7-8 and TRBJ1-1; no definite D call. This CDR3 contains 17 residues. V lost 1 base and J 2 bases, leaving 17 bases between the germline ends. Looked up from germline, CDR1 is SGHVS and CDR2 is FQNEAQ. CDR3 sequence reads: CASSLEGVGRGNTEAFF. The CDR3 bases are TGTGCCAGCAGCTTAGAAGGAGTCGGACGAGGCAACACTGAAGCTTTCTTT.

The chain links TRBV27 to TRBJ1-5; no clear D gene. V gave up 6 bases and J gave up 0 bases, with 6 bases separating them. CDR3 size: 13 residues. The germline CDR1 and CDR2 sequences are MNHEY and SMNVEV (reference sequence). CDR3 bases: TGTGCCAGCAGGCAGTATAGCAATCAGCCCCAGCATTTT. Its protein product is CASRQYSNQPQHF.

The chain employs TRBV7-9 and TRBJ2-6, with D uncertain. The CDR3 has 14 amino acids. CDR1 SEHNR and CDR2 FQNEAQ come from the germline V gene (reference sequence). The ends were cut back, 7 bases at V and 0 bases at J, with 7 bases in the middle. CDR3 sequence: CASMSTSGANVLTF. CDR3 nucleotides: TGTGCCAGCATGAGCACCTCTGGGGCCAACGTCCTGACTTTC.

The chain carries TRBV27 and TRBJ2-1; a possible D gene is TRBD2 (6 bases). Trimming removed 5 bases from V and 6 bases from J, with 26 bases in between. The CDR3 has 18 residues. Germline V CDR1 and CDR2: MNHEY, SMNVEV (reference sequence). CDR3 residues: CASSHQFRRSGRGNEQFF. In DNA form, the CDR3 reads TGTGCCAGCAGTCACCAATTTCGTCGATCCGGGCGGGGCAATGAGCAGTTCTTC.

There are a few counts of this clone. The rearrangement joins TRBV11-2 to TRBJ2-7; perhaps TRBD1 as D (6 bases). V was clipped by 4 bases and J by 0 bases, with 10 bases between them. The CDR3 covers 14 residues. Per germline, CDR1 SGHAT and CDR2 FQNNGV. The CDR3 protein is CASSYQGSSYEQYF. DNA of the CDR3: TGTGCCAGCAGCTATCAGGGGAGCTCCTACGAGCAGTACTTC.

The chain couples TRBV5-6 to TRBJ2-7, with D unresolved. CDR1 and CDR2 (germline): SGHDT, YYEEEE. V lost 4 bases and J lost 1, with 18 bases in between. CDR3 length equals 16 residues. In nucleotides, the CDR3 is TGTGCCAGCAGCCGTTGGTGGAGAGTTTCTTCCTACGAGCAGTACTTC. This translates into CASSRWWRVSSYEQYF.

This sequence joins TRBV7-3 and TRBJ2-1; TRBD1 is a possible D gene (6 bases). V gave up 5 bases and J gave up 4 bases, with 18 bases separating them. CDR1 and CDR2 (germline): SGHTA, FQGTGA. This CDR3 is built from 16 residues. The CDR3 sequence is CASSPSSTGSYNEQFF. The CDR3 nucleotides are TGTGCCAGCAGCCCCAGCAGCACAGGGTCTTACAATGAGCAGTTCTTC.

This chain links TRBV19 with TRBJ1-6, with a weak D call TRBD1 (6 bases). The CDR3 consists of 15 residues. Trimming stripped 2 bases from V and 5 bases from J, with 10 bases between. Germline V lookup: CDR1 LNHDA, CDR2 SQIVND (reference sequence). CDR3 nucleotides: TGTGCCAGTAGTATAAGTTACAGGGATAATTCACCCCTCCACTTT. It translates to CASSISYRDNSPLHF.

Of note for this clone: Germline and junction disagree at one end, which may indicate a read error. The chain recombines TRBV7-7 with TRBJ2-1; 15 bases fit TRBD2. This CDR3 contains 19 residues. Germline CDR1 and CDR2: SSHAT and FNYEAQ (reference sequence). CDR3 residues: CASSQGLAGGPNTYNEQFF. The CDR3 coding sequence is TGTGCTAGCAGCCAAGGACTAGCGGGAGGGCCGAATACCTACAATGAGCAGTTCTTC.

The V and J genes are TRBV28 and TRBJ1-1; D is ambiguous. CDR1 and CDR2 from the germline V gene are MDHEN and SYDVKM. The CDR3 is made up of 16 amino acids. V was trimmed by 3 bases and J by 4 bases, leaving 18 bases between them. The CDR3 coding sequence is TGTGCCAGCAGTTTTCCAACAGAGAGAGGTGGCACTGAAGCTTTCTTT. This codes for CASSFPTERGGTEAFF.

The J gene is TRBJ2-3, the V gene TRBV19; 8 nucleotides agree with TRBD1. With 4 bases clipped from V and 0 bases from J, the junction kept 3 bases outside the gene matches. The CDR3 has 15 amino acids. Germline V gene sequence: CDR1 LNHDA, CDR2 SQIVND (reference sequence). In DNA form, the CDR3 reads TGTGCCAGTAGTACGACAGGGGCTAGCACAGATACGCAGTATTTT. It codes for CASSTTGASTDTQYF. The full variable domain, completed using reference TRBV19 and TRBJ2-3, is DGGITQSPKYLFRKEGQNVTLSCEQNLNHDAMYWYRQDPGQGLRLIYYSQIVNDFQKGDIAEGYSVSREKKESFPLTVTSAQKNPTAFYLCASSTTGASTDTQYFGPGTRLTVL.

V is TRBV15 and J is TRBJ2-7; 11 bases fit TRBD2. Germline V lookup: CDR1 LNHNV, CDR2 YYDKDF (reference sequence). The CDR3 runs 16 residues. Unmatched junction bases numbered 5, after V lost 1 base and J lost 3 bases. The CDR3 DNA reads TGTGCCACCAGCAGAGGGGGAACTAGCGGGGGCTACGAGCAGTACTTC. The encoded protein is CATSRGGTSGGYEQYF.

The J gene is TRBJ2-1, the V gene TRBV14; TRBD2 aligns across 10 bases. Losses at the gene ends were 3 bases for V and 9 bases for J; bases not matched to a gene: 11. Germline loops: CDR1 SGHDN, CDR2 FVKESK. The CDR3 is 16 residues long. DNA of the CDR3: TGTGCCAGCAGCCAGGATCTAGCGGGAGTAGAGGGTGAGCAGTTCTTC. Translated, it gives CASSQDLAGVEGEQFF.

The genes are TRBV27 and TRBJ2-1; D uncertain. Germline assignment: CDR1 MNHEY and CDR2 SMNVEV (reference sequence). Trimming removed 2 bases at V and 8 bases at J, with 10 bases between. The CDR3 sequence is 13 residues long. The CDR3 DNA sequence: TGTGCCAGCAGTTTAGGTTCGTGGTATGAGCAGTTCTTC. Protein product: CASSLGSWYEQFF.

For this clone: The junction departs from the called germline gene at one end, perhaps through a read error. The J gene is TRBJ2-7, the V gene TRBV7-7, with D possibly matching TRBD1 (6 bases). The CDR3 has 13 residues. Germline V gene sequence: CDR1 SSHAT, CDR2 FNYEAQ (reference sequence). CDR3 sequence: CASSQDPQGWKYF. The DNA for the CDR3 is TGTGCTAGCAGCCAAGATCCACAGGGATGGAAGTACTTC.

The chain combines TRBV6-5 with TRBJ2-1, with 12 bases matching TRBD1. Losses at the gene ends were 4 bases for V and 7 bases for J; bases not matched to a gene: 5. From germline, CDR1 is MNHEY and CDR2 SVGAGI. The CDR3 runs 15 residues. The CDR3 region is CASSSGQGAQNEQFF. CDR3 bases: TGTGCCAGCAGTTCGGGACAGGGGGCTCAAAATGAGCAGTTCTTC.